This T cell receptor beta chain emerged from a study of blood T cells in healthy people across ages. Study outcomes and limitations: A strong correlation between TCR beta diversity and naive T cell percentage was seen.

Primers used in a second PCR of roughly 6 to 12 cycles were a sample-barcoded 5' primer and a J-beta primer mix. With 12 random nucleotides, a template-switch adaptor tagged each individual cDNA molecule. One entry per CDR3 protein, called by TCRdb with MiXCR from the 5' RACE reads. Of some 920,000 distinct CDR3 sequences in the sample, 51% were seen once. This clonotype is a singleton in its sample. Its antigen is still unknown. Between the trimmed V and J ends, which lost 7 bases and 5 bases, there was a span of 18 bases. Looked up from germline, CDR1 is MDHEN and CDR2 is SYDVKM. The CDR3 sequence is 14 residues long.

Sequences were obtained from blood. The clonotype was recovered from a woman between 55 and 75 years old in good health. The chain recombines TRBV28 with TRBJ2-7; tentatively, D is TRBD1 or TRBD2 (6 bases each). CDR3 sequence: CASKIRGAVNEQYF. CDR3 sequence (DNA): TGTGCCAGCAAGATAAGGGGGGCCGTGAACGAGCAGTACTTC.